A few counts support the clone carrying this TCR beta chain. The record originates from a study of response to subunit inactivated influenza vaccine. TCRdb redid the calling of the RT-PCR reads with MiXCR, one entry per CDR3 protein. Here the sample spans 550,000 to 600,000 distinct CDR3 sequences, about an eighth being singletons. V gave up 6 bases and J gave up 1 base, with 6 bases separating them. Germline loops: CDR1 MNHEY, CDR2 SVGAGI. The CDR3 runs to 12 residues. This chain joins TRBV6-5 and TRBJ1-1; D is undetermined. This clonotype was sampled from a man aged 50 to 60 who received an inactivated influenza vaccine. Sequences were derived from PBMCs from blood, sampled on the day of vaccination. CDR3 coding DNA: TGTGCCAGCAGCGCAGGGAACACTGAAGCTTTCTTT. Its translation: CASSAGNTEAFF.